These T cell receptor beta chains were read from a single sample in a study of cytomegalovirus exposure and HLA in healthy donors. Clones were read by immunoSEQ multiplex PCR, and TCRdb kept only the in-frame ones, dropping some. The top ten hold roughly 4% of the sample, which has some 150,000 clones, about 78% seen once. Sequences were obtained from PBMCs. All receptors derive from a man aged 50 to 60 in good health and CMV-seropositive. Each CDR3 is given without its conserved first and last residue. Each record gives: J gene, clone size, V gene, CDR3 protein. Size is omitted from some rows. Given values are once, few, many or a class for expanded clones.

j_call: TRBJ2-5
clone_size: -
v_call: TRBV29-1
cdr3_aa: GVEAGAQETQY

j_call: TRBJ1-1
clone_size: many
v_call: TRBV5-4
cdr3_aa: ASSQLGRNTEAF

j_call: TRBJ1-2
clone_size: -
v_call: TRBV27
cdr3_aa: ASSFRGGYGYT

j_call: TRBJ1-5
clone_size: -
v_call: TRBV6-1
cdr3_aa: ASSEAPRSQPQH

j_call: TRBJ2-7
clone_size: -
v_call: TRBV6-1
cdr3_aa: ASLTTLTGPYEQY

j_call: TRBJ1-1
clone_size: few
v_call: TRBV14
cdr3_aa: ASSQEGQWRTTEAF

j_call: TRBJ1-4
clone_size: -
v_call: TRBV11-2
cdr3_aa: ASSLYRGSGEKLF

j_call: TRBJ1-5
clone_size: -
v_call: TRBV28
cdr3_aa: ASSFTSQTANQPQH

j_call: TRBJ2-3
clone_size: -
v_call: TRBV9
cdr3_aa: ASSVEGGPSTDTQY

j_call: TRBJ2-5
clone_size: -
v_call: TRBV7-8
cdr3_aa: ASSLLGTSGRAALKETQY

j_call: TRBJ2-5
clone_size: -
v_call: TRBV14
cdr3_aa: ASSQDRWAETQY

j_call: TRBJ1-2
clone_size: once
v_call: TRBV5-1
cdr3_aa: ASSSRQGDYGYT

j_call: TRBJ2-1
clone_size: -
v_call: TRBV5-1
cdr3_aa: ASVPMPSGTYNEQF

j_call: TRBJ1-2
clone_size: -
v_call: TRBV7-2
cdr3_aa: ASSLETVNYGYT

j_call: TRBJ1-5
clone_size: -
v_call: TRBV7-2
cdr3_aa: ASSFTGGVNQPQH

j_call: TRBJ2-1
clone_size: -
v_call: TRBV4-1
cdr3_aa: ASSQDRGLAGEQF

j_call: TRBJ1-2
clone_size: -
v_call: TRBV6-5
cdr3_aa: ASKRSAQGTGYT

j_call: TRBJ2-7
clone_size: few
v_call: TRBV27
cdr3_aa: ASSLEGGSYEQY

j_call: TRBJ2-6
clone_size: -
v_call: TRBV7-2
cdr3_aa: ASSQQGSGANVLT

j_call: TRBJ1-2
clone_size: -
v_call: TRBV19
cdr3_aa: ASNPGTGYGYT

j_call: TRBJ1-1
clone_size: few
v_call: TRBV7-9
cdr3_aa: ASSLPDRQAF

j_call: TRBJ2-3
clone_size: -
v_call: TRBV2
cdr3_aa: ASSETGADTQY

j_call: TRBJ1-3
clone_size: -
v_call: TRBV5-4
cdr3_aa: ASSLGGAGNTIY

j_call: TRBJ2-7
clone_size: once
v_call: TRBV6-4
cdr3_aa: ASSANGGSSYEQY

j_call: TRBJ2-5
clone_size: -
v_call: TRBV10-3
cdr3_aa: AISVNQETQY

j_call: TRBJ1-1
clone_size: -
v_call: TRBV4-1
cdr3_aa: ASSQVGGGTEAF

j_call: TRBJ2-1
clone_size: -
v_call: TRBV5-1
cdr3_aa: ASNPIAGGPNEQF

j_call: TRBJ1-2
clone_size: once
v_call: TRBV5-4
cdr3_aa: ASSRDRAYGYT

j_call: TRBJ1-1
clone_size: -
v_call: TRBV5-6
cdr3_aa: ASSSDSDTEAF

j_call: TRBJ2-5
clone_size: -
v_call: TRBV18
cdr3_aa: ASSPLAGVETQY

j_call: TRBJ2-5
clone_size: -
v_call: TRBV7-9
cdr3_aa: SSSFSQGSREETQY

j_call: TRBJ2-2
clone_size: -
v_call: TRBV6-5
cdr3_aa: ASSPRGELF

j_call: TRBJ2-5
clone_size: -
v_call: TRBV5-6
cdr3_aa: ASRIAGVRETQY

j_call: TRBJ2-3
clone_size: -
v_call: TRBV9
cdr3_aa: ASSGSGVSTDTQY

j_call: TRBJ1-6
clone_size: -
v_call: TRBV7-9
cdr3_aa: ASNPGTSYNSPLH

j_call: TRBJ2-1
clone_size: -
v_call: TRBV2
cdr3_aa: ASSESVVSGGAFAEQF

j_call: TRBJ1-4
clone_size: -
v_call: TRBV1
cdr3_aa: TSSQEQGDDEKLF

j_call: TRBJ2-3
clone_size: -
v_call: TRBV6-1
cdr3_aa: ASSASGADTQY

j_call: TRBJ1-1
clone_size: many
v_call: TRBV6-1
cdr3_aa: ASSKLAGGAEAF

j_call: TRBJ2-4
clone_size: once
v_call: TRBV19
cdr3_aa: ASRQGAGAKNIQY

j_call: TRBJ2-5
clone_size: -
v_call: TRBV4-2
cdr3_aa: ASSLAGGGETQY

j_call: TRBJ2-3
clone_size: -
v_call: TRBV7-2
cdr3_aa: ASSLALGAQY

j_call: TRBJ2-7
clone_size: few
v_call: TRBV2
cdr3_aa: ASSEDASGTYEQY

j_call: TRBJ1-4
clone_size: -
v_call: TRBV28
cdr3_aa: ASSLTTGVDEKLF

j_call: TRBJ1-1
clone_size: -
v_call: TRBV11-3
cdr3_aa: ASSFGGDNTEAF

j_call: TRBJ2-7
clone_size: -
v_call: TRBV27
cdr3_aa: ASSLSLPRAAHEQY

j_call: TRBJ2-2
clone_size: -
v_call: TRBV11-2
cdr3_aa: ASSLARRGRTGELF

j_call: TRBJ2-6
clone_size: -
v_call: TRBV4-1
cdr3_aa: ASTKGQGLSGANVLT

j_call: TRBJ1-1
clone_size: -
v_call: TRBV6-1
cdr3_aa: ASSSPTGGRTEAF

j_call: TRBJ1-1
clone_size: few
v_call: TRBV7-6
cdr3_aa: ASSLRDRNTEAF

j_call: TRBJ2-7
clone_size: -
v_call: TRBV7-2
cdr3_aa: ASSLGGSGRLGYEQY

j_call: TRBJ1-2
clone_size: -
v_call: TRBV19
cdr3_aa: ASSNGGAGNYGYT

j_call: TRBJ2-3
clone_size: -
v_call: TRBV6-1
cdr3_aa: ASRGRVGTDTQY

j_call: TRBJ2-7
clone_size: -
v_call: TRBV2
cdr3_aa: ASSERTITTYEQY

j_call: TRBJ1-1
clone_size: few
v_call: TRBV9
cdr3_aa: ASSVELRNTEAF

j_call: TRBJ1-5
clone_size: -
v_call: TRBV2
cdr3_aa: ASSEQGENQPQH

j_call: TRBJ1-1
clone_size: -
v_call: TRBV5-1
cdr3_aa: ASSLQGVEEAF